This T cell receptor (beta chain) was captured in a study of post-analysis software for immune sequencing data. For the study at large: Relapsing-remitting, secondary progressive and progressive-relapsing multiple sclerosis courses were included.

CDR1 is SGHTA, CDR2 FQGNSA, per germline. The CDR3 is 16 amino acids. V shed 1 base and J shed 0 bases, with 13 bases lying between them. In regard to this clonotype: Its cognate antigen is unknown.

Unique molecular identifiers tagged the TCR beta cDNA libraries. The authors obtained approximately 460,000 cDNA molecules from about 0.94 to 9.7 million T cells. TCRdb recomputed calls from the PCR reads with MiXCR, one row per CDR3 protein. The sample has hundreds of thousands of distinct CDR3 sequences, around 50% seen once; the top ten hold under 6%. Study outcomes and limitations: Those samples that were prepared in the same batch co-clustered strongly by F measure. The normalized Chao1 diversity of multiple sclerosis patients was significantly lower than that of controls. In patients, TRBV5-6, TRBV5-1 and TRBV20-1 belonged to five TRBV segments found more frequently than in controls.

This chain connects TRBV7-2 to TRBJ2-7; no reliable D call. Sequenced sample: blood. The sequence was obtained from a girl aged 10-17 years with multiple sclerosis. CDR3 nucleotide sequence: TGTGCCAGCAGCTTAGGGGTTGATCCCCGCTCCTACGAGCAGTACTTC. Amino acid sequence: CASSLGVDPRSYEQYF.